This TCR beta chain came from a study of T cells in Graves' hyperthyroidism and ophthalmopathy. This CDR3 is 14 amino acids long. V was cut by 5 bases and J by 5 bases, with 15 bases left in between. Germline lookup yields CDR1 SEHNR and CDR2 FQNEAQ (reference sequence). This clonotype was detected many times. RNA transcripts gave rise to amplified TCR beta CDR3 regions. TCR CDR3 regions were first amplified by RT-PCR with HTBI primers. TCRdb re-called the multiplex PCR reads with MiXCR, one entry per CDR3 protein. The sample has 530,000 or so distinct CDR3 sequences, about a sixth seen once; the top ten hold 17%.

The receptor's source is a woman aged 18-35 years with Graves' ophthalmopathy. The chain combines TRBV7-9 with TRBJ1-1; TRBD1 might be the D (6 bases). Sequences were obtained from blood. The DNA of the CDR3 is TGTGCCAGCAGCATCGTACAGGGTTGGACTGAAGCTTTCTTT. It codes for CASSIVQGWTEAFF. The full variable domain, completed using reference TRBV7-9 and TRBJ1-1, is DTGVSQNPRHKITKRGQNVTFRCDPISEHNRLYWYRQTLGQGPEFLTYFQNEAQLEKSRLLSDRFSAERPKGSFSTLEIQRTEQGDSAMYLCASSIVQGWTEAFFGQGTRLTVV.